The 19 T cell receptor beta chains reported below all come from one sample, sequenced in a study of cytomegalovirus exposure and HLA in healthy donors. Primers for the PCR totalled 60 Vbeta and 13 Jbeta. The method was immunoSEQ multiplex PCR; TCRdb's version includes in-frame clones alone and lacks a portion of them. Found here are approximately 150,000 clones, about 74% of them singletons; the top ten hold around 2%. Sample: PBMCs. The receptors originated from a woman between 40 and 55 years old in good health and CMV-seronegative.

The chain uses TRBV27 and TRBJ2-2, with TRBD1 identical over 7 bases. With V trimmed by 4 bases and J by 4 bases, 3 bases remained unmatched. Looked up from germline, CDR1 is MNHEY and CDR2 is SMNVEV (reference sequence). This CDR3 has 14 amino acids. CDR3 DNA: TGTGCCAGCAGTTCACAGGGGATCACCGGGGAGCTGTTTTTT. This encodes CASSSQGITGELFF.

This clone showed up just a few times. The CDR3, as DNA: TGTGCCAGTAGTATAGCGCGGTTCTCACCCCTCCACTTT. Its protein is CASSIARFSPLHF. The chain combines TRBV19 with TRBJ1-6; D gene unclear. Looked up from germline, CDR1 is LNHDA and CDR2 is SQIVND (reference sequence). The CDR3 consists of 13 residues. V lost 1 base, J lost 10 bases, and 8 bases lay in between.

V gene TRBV29-1 combines with J gene TRBJ1-2; D gene unclear. The CDR3 sequence is 12 residues long. CDR1 SQVTM and CDR2 ANQGSEA come from the germline V gene. V gave up 2 bases and J gave up 5 bases, with 9 bases separating them. CDR3 region: CSVEWGGYGYTF. The CDR3 nucleotides read TGCAGCGTTGAATGGGGAGGTTATGGCTACACCTTC.

The rearrangement uses TRBV6-1 and TRBJ2-2; the D is unclear. Germline V lookup: CDR1 MNHNS, CDR2 SASEGT. Between the trimmed V and J ends, which lost 2 bases and 8 bases, there was a span of 9 bases. The CDR3 has 13 residues. CDR3 bases: TGTGCCAGCAGTGAACAGGCCAGGGGGGAGCTGTTTTTT. It specifies CASSEQARGELFF.

The rearrangement uses TRBV16 and TRBJ2-2, with 9 bases fitting TRBD1. J lost 5 bases, V lost 4 bases, and 8 bases had no gene match. In germline, CDR1 is KGHSY, CDR2 FQNENV. The CDR3 covers 16 residues. The DNA of the CDR3 is TGTGCCAGCAGCCCCGCGACAGGGGGTGAAACCGGGGAGCTGTTTTTT. Its protein is CASSPATGGETGELFF.

This clone was seen just once. The chain uses TRBV9 and TRBJ1-1; D is possibly TRBD1 (6 bases). With 2 bases removed from V and 3 bases from J, the gap between germline ends came to 11 bases. The V gene's germline CDR1 is SGDLS and CDR2 YYNGEE. This CDR3 has 14 residues. CDR3 nucleotides: TGTGCCAGCAGCGTCGACGGACAGTACACTGAAGCTTTCTTT. Encoded protein: CASSVDGQYTEAFF.

This clone was seen a handful of times. V usage is TRBV4-1 and J usage is TRBJ2-7, with D maybe TRBD2 (7 bases). The length of the CDR3 is 16 residues. The V end lost 1 base, the J end lost 6 bases, and 19 bases lay between the germline ends. Germline assignment: CDR1 MGHRA and CDR2 YSYEKL. This CDR3 reads CASSQVPGGGQPEQYF. CDR3 DNA sequence: TGCGCCAGCAGCCAAGTACCGGGGGGCGGTCAACCCGAGCAGTACTTC.

Concerning this clone itself: Germline and junction disagree at one end, which may indicate a read error. The V call is TRBV28, the J call TRBJ2-7; D is ambiguous. The germline CDR1 and CDR2 sequences are MDHEN and SYDVKM. There are 13 residues in the CDR3. The CDR3 region has the DNA TGTGCCAGCAGTTCGTCGGGTAGGCTGGAGCGGTACTTC. Residues: CASSSSGRLERYF.

The V gene is TRBV19, the J gene TRBJ2-5, with D perhaps matching TRBD2 (6 bases). The ends were cut back, 10 bases at V and 6 bases at J, with 21 bases in the middle. The CDR3 is 14 amino acids. CDR1 LNHDA and CDR2 SQIVND come from the germline V gene (reference sequence). The CDR3 loop is CATSRRDLGQTQYF. The CDR3 region has the DNA TGTGCCACCAGTAGGAGGGACCTTGGCCAGACCCAGTACTTC.

The chain couples TRBV6-1 to TRBJ1-2; D unresolved. The CDR3 contains 13 residues. Between the trimmed V and J ends, which lost 1 base and 8 bases, there was a span of 11 bases. The V gene's germline CDR1 is MNHNS and CDR2 SASEGT. The CDR3, as DNA: TGTGCCAGCAGTGAAGGGGCAGGAAGCGGCTACACCTTC. The encoded protein is CASSEGAGSGYTF.

The chain has TRBV12-5 and TRBJ1-1, with 8 bases aligning to TRBD1. Trimming took 6 bases from V and 3 from J; bases not matched to a gene: 12. The germline V gene has CDR1 LGHNT and CDR2 FRNRAP. The CDR3 is 16 amino acids. In nucleotides, the CDR3 is TGTGCTAGTGGCGATTCAGGGGGCTCGCGGGACACTGAAGCTTTCTTT. Residues: CASGDSGGSRDTEAFF.

This sequence joins TRBV5-6 and TRBJ2-5; a possible D gene is TRBD2 (5 bases). Germline CDR1 and CDR2: SGHDT and YYEEEE. V was cut by 5 bases and J by 5 bases, with 13 bases left in between. CDR3 length: 13 residues. CDR3 sequence (DNA): TGTGCCAGCAGAGCCGGGCCGGGGGAGACCCAGTACTTC. It yields the protein CASRAGPGETQYF.

This clone was seen a few times. One junction end disagrees with the germline gene, perhaps due to a read error. This sequence joins TRBV6-1 and TRBJ1-5; maybe TRBD1 (5 bases). This CDR3 contains 17 residues. Looked up from germline, CDR1 is MNHNS and CDR2 is SASEGT. In nucleotides, the CDR3 is TGTGCCATCAGTGATGTTTTTGACAGATATAGCAATCAGCCCCAGCATTTT. This gives the protein CAISDVFDRYSNQPQHF.

The chain employs TRBV11-2 and TRBJ1-3; maybe TRBD1 (5 bases). The CDR3 has 15 amino acids. V lost 3 bases to trimming and J lost 0 bases, with 9 bases between them. CDR1 is SGHAT and CDR2 is FQNNGV in the germline V gene. The CDR3 sequence is CASSFRGNSGNTIYF. The CDR3 region has the DNA TGTGCCAGCAGCTTTAGGGGTAACTCTGGAAACACCATATATTTT.

V usage is TRBV11-1 and J usage is TRBJ2-7; 9 bases are shared with TRBD1. CDR1 and CDR2 (germline): SGHAT, FQDESV (reference sequence). This CDR3 spans 13 amino acids. J lost 4 bases, V lost 6 bases, and 4 bases had no gene match. The CDR3 protein is CASSPGQGYEQYF. The CDR3 bases are TGTGCCAGCAGTCCGGGACAGGGTTACGAGCAGTACTTC.

The CDR3 nucleotides are TGTGCCAGCAGTGAGGACAGGGTCTATGGCTACACCTTC. This gives the protein CASSEDRVYGYTF. The chain links TRBV2 to TRBJ1-2; TRBD1 matches at 8 bases. The CDR3 length is 13 residues. From germline, CDR1 is SNHLY and CDR2 FYNNEI. V was clipped by 3 bases and J by 4 bases; unmatched bases: 1.

The chain joins TRBV9 to TRBJ2-7, with no clear D. The V and J ends lost 3 bases and 4 bases respectively, with 17 bases between them. CDR1 is SGDLS and CDR2 is YYNGEE in the germline V gene. This CDR3 has 15 amino acids. CDR3 DNA sequence: TGTGCCAGCAGCGCCCCCGGGTCCTCATATTACGAGCAGTACTTC. It translates to CASSAPGSSYYEQYF.

This chain joins TRBV28 and TRBJ1-1; no definite D call. V lost 7 bases to trimming and J lost 6 bases, with 15 bases between them. Germline CDR1 reads MDHEN; CDR2 reads SYDVKM. CDR3 length equals 13 residues. The CDR3: CASTPPVVAEAFF. DNA of the CDR3: TGTGCCAGCACCCCCCCGGTCGTCGCTGAAGCTTTCTTT.

The gene calls are TRBV29-1 and TRBJ2-5; 7 nucleotides line up with TRBD1. The CDR3 spans 14 residues. CDR1 is SQVTM and CDR2 is ANQGSEA in the germline V gene. V dropped 7 bases and J dropped 2; count of bases not matched to a gene: 10. This CDR3 reads CSAVPGQLQETQYF. DNA of the CDR3: TGCAGCGCAGTACCGGGACAGCTACAAGAGACCCAGTACTTC.